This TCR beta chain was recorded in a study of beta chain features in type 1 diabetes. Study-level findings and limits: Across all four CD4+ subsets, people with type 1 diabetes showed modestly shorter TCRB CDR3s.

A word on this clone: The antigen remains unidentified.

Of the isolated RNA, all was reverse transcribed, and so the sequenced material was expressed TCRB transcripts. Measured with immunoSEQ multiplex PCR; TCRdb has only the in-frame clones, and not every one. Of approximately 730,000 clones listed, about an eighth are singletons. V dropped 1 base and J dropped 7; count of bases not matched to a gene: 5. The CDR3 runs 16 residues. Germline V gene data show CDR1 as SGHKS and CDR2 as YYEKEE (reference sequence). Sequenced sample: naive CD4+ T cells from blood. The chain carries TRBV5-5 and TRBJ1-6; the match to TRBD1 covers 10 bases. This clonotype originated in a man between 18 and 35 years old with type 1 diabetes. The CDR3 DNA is TGTGCCAGCAGCTTGTTAGTGACAGGGGGCAATTCACCCCTCCACTTT. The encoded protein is CASSLLVTGGNSPLHF.